A selection of T cell receptor beta chains follows, all from one sample in a study of T cell changes during pregnancy in multiple sclerosis. Profiled with immunoSEQ multiplex PCR; TCRdb holds only in-frame clones, not every one. The sample contains more than 35,000 clones, approximately 90% of which appear only once. Specimen: CD4+ T cells from peripheral blood mononuclear cells, collected in the third trimester of pregnancy. The receptors were gathered from a female donor in good health, enrolled as a control in a pregnancy study. Both conserved end residues are part of each CDR3. The order of the fields is CDR3 protein, CDR3 DNA, CDR3 length, clone size, J gene, D gene, V gene. A D gene is named only where the DNA matches it firmly. Some rows have no size entry. The others give once, few or many, or a class for an expanded clone.

CDR3aa: CATDGMAGGTDTQYF
CDR3nt: TGTGCCACCGACGGTATGGCGGGGGGTACAGATACGCAGTATTTT
len: 15
abundance: .
j_gene: TRBJ2-3
d_gene: TRBD2
v_gene: TRBV6-1

CDR3aa: CASSYSEGPGTEAFF
CDR3nt: TGTGCCAGCAGTTACTCGGAGGGCCCCGGCACTGAAGCTTTCTTT
len: 15
abundance: .
j_gene: TRBJ1-1
d_gene: .
v_gene: TRBV6-6

CDR3aa: CASSATGGGYTF
CDR3nt: TGTGCCAGCTCAGCTACAGGGGGTGGCTACACCTTC
len: 12
abundance: once
j_gene: TRBJ1-2
d_gene: TRBD1
v_gene: TRBV18

CDR3aa: CASGMGQGGETQYF
CDR3nt: TGCGCCAGCGGAATGGGACAGGGAGGGGAGACCCAGTACTTC
len: 14
abundance: .
j_gene: TRBJ2-5
d_gene: TRBD1
v_gene: TRBV5-1

CDR3aa: CAWSDGAQYYF
CDR3nt: TGTGCCTGGAGTGATGGGGCGCAGTACTACTTT
len: 11
abundance: .
j_gene: TRBJ1-6
d_gene: .
v_gene: TRBV30

CDR3aa: CASSYRPGSTDTQYF
CDR3nt: TGTGCCAGCAGTTACCGACCCGGGAGCACAGATACGCAGTATTTT
len: 15
abundance: .
j_gene: TRBJ2-3
d_gene: .
v_gene: TRBV6-6

CDR3aa: CASRGDGALNTGELFF
CDR3nt: TGTGCCTCCCGGGGGGACGGGGCCTTGAACACCGGGGAGCTGTTTTTT
len: 16
abundance: .
j_gene: TRBJ2-2
d_gene: TRBD2
v_gene: TRBV19

CDR3aa: CASTPSRTEPPYEQYF
CDR3nt: TGTGCCAGCACCCCTAGTAGGACAGAACCTCCCTACGAGCAGTACTTC
len: 16
abundance: .
j_gene: TRBJ2-7
d_gene: .
v_gene: TRBV6-6

CDR3aa: CASTPLGGNTEAFF
CDR3nt: TGTGCCAGTACCCCCCTCGGGGGGAACACTGAAGCTTTCTTT
len: 14
abundance: .
j_gene: TRBJ1-1
d_gene: .
v_gene: TRBV19

CDR3aa: CASSPTRGTGNTIYF
CDR3nt: TGTGCCAGCAGTCCCACTCGGGGTACGGGAAACACCATATATTTT
len: 15
abundance: few
j_gene: TRBJ1-3
d_gene: .
v_gene: TRBV28

CDR3aa: CASSYTGVQETQYF
CDR3nt: TGTGCCAGCAGTTACACGGGGGTCCAAGAGACCCAGTACTTC
len: 14
abundance: .
j_gene: TRBJ2-5
d_gene: .
v_gene: TRBV6-6

CDR3aa: CASSLDEDTQYF
CDR3nt: TGTGCCAGCAGCTTAGACGAGGATACGCAGTATTTT
len: 12
abundance: .
j_gene: TRBJ2-3
d_gene: .
v_gene: TRBV11-2

CDR3aa: CASIRGRGDQPQHF
CDR3nt: TGTGCCAGCATCCGGGGCAGGGGGGATCAGCCCCAGCATTTT
len: 14
abundance: .
j_gene: TRBJ1-5
d_gene: TRBD1
v_gene: TRBV28